This T cell receptor (beta chain) was sequenced in a study of shared clonotypes between healthy human individuals. Each of the donors was a healthy adult who was HIV-negative and had not had a recent acute infection or vaccination. Division of CD4+ cells produced a CD45RA+ naive subset and a CD45RA-negative memory subset. Germline loops: CDR1 SGHNT, CDR2 YYREEE (reference sequence). Trimming left V 4 bases short and J 4 bases short, with 14 bases between. There are 14 residues in the CDR3. In regard to this clone: What it binds is unknown.

Whole-study findings and limits: Naive subsets generally exceeded memory subsets in estimated richness.

Original methodology: Owing to the provision of junction-only sequences devoid of quality scores by immunoSEQ, filtering differed. The protocol was immunoSEQ multiplex PCR, while the TCRdb copy is restricted to in-frame clones and leaves out a portion. V and J calls and clone size are those listed in that table; D and trimming were worked out from the DNA. The data contain some 2.3 million clones, approximately 93% of them singletons. The chain combines TRBV5-4 with TRBJ1-2; possibly TRBD1 for D (5 bases). The sequencing input was naive CD4+ T cells from PBMCs. Subset specified: CD45RA+ positively selected. The origin of this receptor is a man younger than 30 in good health. Some clones in this sample may be carry-over from other donors' samples. In nucleotides, the CDR3 is TGTGCCAGCAGCAAAGAGGACGGGACCTATGGCTACACCTTC. Amino acids: CASSKEDGTYGYTF.